One T cell receptor beta chain is described in this entry. This clonotype was observed a few times. Its antigen remains unidentified. No clone much larger than this one lies a single base away; base qualities are absent. This entry is derived from a study of T cells in Graves' hyperthyroidism and ophthalmopathy (dated by TCRdb to between 2017 and 2020). Looking at the study overall: To identify TCR V-J signatures that set the groups apart, the researchers used a discovery cohort of 90 to 100 patients, made up of under 45 with Graves' ophthalmopathy and some 58 with stable Graves' hyperthyroidism. An independent validation cohort of around 20 hyperthyroidism patients and approximately 15 patients who later progressed to ophthalmopathy tested prospective prediction of ophthalmopathy. For training and testing, the roughly 97 patients in the discovery cohort were randomly divided in a 7:3 ratio. Thyroid tissue and blood T-cell repertoires from six Graves' hyperthyroidism patients were also compared in the study. After blood sampling, hyperthyroidism patients were treated with methimazole at a starting dose of 30 mg daily, and ophthalmopathy patients were treated with high-dose intravenous methylprednisolone. TCR Vbeta CDR3 sequencing of approximately 140 peripheral blood samples (43 ophthalmopathy, 75 or so hyperthyroidism and some 17 progressor patients) is reported in the paper. The full study reports these points: In cross-validation, a model built on a 13 V-J signature told ophthalmopathy apart from stable hyperthyroidism with approximately 90% sensitivity and around 84% specificity, and in testing the same model reached 80%/75%. Sample size was not statistically predetermined, and blinding of investigators to group allocation was not performed. Most expanded thyroid clonotypes (frequency above 0.001) were also detected in blood, a finding suggesting that blood repertoires may reflect thyroid immune responses. In validation, the model predicted progression to ophthalmopathy a median of about 6.8 months before onset, with approximately 70% sensitivity and roughly 79% specificity.

The TCR beta CDR3 regions were amplified from RNA transcripts. For the first round of RT-PCR on the TCR CDR3, the HTBI primer set was used together with the Qiagen OneStep RT-PCR kit. The libraries were constructed in a second round of multiplex PCR and then size-selected and purified. Libraries were sequenced paired-end with 100 bp reads on an Illumina HiSeq2000. As for the original processing: Raw data were processed with SOAPnuke, discarding reads with adapters, uncalled bases, mean Phred below 15, or no exact constant-primer or identifier match. High-quality paired reads were merged using COPE v1.2.5, and each unique nucleotide sequence was defined as a clonotype. MiTCR v1.1 was used to align the clonotypes against IMGT TRBV, TRBD and TRBJ reference segments. Only V-J combinations with frequency above 0.0001, covering roughly 99% of repertoires, were analysed. The TCS score was defined as the ratio of F50 (clonal expansion) to E x V (chaos), calculated using BLOSUM62-based TCRdist between CDR3 peptides within each V-J. Welch's t-statistics and random forest reduced 450 to 600 V-J features to roughly 13, which were used in a naive Bayes classifier (R e1071). The Morisita-Horn index was used to measure how similar the thyroid and blood repertoires were. The public reads were reprocessed in TCRdb via fastp at Q25 and MiXCR, keeping in-frame beta chains. CDR3 protein duplicates are merged, each entry listing the most common genes and DNA. The V and J calls, along with clone size, are taken from TCRdb and not from the paper's own processing. This sample lists 500,000 to 600,000 distinct CDR3 sequences; approximately 49% were detected once. The biggest ten clones account for about two fifths of the sample.

Reading the germline V gene (reference sequence) gives CDR1 LGHDT and CDR2 YNNKEL. The CDR3 spans 14 residues, from the cysteine through the phenylalanine. Only CDR3 DNA is held: 42 bases, read in frame from base 1. V sheds 4 bases and J sheds 4 bases, leaving 13 bases between their ends. Any patient with an uncontrolled infection, another autoimmune disease, pregnancy or lactation was excluded. Diagnoses relied on clinical symptoms, serum thyroxine and TRAb, thyroid ultrasound and orbital computed tomography. Trizol reagent was used to extract total RNA, and RNA quality was then checked on an Agilent 2100 Bioanalyzer.

The receptor was derived from an adult woman with Graves' disease, either hyperthyroidism or ophthalmopathy (not recorded which). The sample consisted of peripheral blood or thyroid tissue (not recorded which). The rearrangement combines TRBV3-1 with TRBJ1-1, with the identity of the D gene unclear. This receptor carries the CDR3 CASSLTRTRTEAFF. The nucleotide sequence is TGTGCCAGCAGCCTTACAAGGACCCGCACTGAAGCTTTCTTT. The CDR3, completed at both ends by the reference TRBV3-1 and TRBJ1-1 genes, gives the full variable domain DTAVSQTPKYLVTQMGNDKSIKCEQNLGHDTMYWYKQDSKKFLKIMFSYNNKELIINETVPNRFSPKSPDKAHLNLHINSLELGDSAVYFCASSLTRTRTEAFFGQGTRLTVV.